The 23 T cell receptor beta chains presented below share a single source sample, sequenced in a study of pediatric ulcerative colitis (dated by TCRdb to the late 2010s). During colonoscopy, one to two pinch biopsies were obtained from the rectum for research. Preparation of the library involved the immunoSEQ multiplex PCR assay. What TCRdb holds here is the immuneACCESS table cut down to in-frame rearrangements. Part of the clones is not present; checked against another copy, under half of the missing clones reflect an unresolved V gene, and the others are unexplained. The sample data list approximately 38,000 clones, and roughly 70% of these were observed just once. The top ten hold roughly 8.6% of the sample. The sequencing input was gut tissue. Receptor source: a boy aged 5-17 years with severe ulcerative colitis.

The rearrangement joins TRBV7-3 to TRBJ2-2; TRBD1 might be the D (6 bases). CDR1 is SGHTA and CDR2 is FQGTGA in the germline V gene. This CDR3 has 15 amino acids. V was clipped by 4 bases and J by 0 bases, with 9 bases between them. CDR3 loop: CASSSGHANTGELFF. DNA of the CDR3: TGTGCCAGCAGCTCGGGACACGCGAACACCGGGGAGCTGTTTTTT.

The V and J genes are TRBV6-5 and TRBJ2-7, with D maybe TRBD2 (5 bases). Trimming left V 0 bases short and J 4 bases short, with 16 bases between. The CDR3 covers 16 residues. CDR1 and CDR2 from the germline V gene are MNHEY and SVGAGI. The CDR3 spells CASSYSRAVSAYEQYF. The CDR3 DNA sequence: TGTGCCAGCAGTTACTCGAGGGCAGTCTCGGCGTACGAGCAGTACTTC.

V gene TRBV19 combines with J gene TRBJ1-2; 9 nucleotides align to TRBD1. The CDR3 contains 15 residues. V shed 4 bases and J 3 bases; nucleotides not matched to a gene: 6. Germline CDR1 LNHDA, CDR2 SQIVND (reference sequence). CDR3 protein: CASSRPGQGHYGYTF. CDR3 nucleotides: TGTGCCAGTAGTAGACCGGGACAGGGACACTATGGCTACACCTTC.

The DNA of the CDR3 is TGTGCCAGCAGCACAGGGGGCGCTTCCCCTAATTCACCCCTCCACTTT. This sequence encodes CASSTGGASPNSPLHF. V and J are TRBV28 and TRBJ1-6; 9 nucleotides line up with TRBD1. The CDR3 consists of 16 residues. With 6 bases clipped from V and 6 bases from J, the junction kept 9 bases outside the gene matches. Germline values: CDR1 MDHEN, CDR2 SYDVKM.

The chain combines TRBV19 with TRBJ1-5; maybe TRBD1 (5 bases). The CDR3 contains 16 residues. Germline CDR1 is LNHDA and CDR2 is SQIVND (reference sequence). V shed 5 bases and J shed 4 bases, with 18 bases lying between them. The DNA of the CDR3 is TGTGCCAGTAGTGTCCCGACAGCATCTCTTAATCAGCCCCAGCATTTT. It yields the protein CASSVPTASLNQPQHF. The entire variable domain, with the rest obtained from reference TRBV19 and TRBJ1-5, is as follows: DGGITQSPKYLFRKEGQNVTLSCEQNLNHDAMYWYRQDPGQGLRLIYYSQIVNDFQKGDIAEGYSVSREKKESFPLTVTSAQKNPTAFYLCASSVPTASLNQPQHFGDGTRLSIL.

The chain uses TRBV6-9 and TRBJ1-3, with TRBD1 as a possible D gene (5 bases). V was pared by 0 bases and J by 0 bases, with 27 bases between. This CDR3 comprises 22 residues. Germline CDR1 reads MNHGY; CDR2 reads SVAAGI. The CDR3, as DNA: TGTGCCAGCAGTTATTCGCGACTAGGAAACAGGTGCCGCCTCGGCTCTGGAAACACCATATATTTT. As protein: CASSYSRLGNRCRLGSGNTIYF.

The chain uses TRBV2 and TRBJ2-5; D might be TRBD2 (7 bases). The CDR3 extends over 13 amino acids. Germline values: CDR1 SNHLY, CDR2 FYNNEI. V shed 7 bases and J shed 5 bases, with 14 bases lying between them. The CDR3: CASNLQGGETQYF. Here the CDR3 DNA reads TGTGCCAGCAACCTACAGGGAGGGGAGACCCAGTACTTC.

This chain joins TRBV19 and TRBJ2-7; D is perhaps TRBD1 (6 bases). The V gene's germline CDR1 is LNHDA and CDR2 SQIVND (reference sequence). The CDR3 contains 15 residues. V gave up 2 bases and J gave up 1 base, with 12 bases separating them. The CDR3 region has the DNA TGTGCCAGTAGTATATCGTGGGGGCGATCCTACGAGCAGTACTTC. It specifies CASSISWGRSYEQYF.

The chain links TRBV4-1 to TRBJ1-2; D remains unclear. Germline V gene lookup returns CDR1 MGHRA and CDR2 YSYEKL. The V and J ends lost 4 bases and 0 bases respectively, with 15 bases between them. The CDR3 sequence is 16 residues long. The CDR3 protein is CASSPSRGKANYGYTF. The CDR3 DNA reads TGCGCCAGCAGCCCCTCTCGCGGCAAAGCTAACTATGGCTACACCTTC.

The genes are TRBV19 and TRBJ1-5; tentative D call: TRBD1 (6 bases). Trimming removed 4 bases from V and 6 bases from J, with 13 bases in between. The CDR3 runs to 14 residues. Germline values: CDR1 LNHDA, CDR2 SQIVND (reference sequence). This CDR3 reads CASSKDSAFQPQHF. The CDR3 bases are TGTGCCAGTAGTAAGGACAGTGCCTTTCAGCCCCAGCATTTT.

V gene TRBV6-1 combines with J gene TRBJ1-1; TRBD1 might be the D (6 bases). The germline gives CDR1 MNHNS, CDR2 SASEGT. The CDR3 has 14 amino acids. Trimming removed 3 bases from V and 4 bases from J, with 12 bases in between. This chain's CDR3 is CASSDRGKTTEAFF. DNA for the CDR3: TGTGCCAGCAGTGACAGGGGCAAAACCACTGAAGCTTTCTTT.

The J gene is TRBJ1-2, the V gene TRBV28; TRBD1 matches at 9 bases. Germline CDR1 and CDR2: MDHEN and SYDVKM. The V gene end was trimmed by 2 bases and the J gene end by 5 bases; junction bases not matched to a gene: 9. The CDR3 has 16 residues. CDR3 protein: CASSLPRQGVQYGYTF. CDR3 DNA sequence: TGTGCCAGCAGTTTACCCCGACAGGGGGTTCAATATGGCTACACCTTC.

This chain's CDR3 is CASSSQGPTYNEQFF. The DNA for the CDR3 is TGTGCCAGCAGCTCGCAAGGCCCGACCTACAATGAGCAGTTCTTC. This chain connects TRBV5-4 to TRBJ2-1; D ambiguous. Looked up from germline, CDR1 is SGHNT and CDR2 is YYREEE (reference sequence). This CDR3 spans 15 amino acids. V dropped 3 bases and J dropped 2 bases, with 12 bases sitting between them. Using reference TRBV5-4 and TRBJ2-1 for the parts outside the CDR3, the full variable domain is ETGVTQSPTHLIKTRGQQVTLRCSSQSGHNTVSWYQQALGQGPQFIFQYYREEENGRGNFPPRFSGLQFPNYSSELNVNALELDDSALYLCASSSQGPTYNEQFFGPGTRLTVL.

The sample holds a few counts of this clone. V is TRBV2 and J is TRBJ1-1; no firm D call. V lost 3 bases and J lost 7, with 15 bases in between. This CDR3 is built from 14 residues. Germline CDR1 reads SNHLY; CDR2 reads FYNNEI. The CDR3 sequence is CASSDTRGSVEAFF. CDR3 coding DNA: TGTGCCAGCAGTGATACGCGGGGTTCTGTTGAAGCTTTCTTT.

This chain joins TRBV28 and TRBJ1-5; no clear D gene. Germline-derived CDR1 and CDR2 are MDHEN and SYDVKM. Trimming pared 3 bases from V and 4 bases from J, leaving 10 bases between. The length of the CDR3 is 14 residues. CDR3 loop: CASSFLKGNQPQHF. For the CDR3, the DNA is TGTGCCAGCAGTTTCTTAAAGGGTAATCAGCCCCAGCATTTT.

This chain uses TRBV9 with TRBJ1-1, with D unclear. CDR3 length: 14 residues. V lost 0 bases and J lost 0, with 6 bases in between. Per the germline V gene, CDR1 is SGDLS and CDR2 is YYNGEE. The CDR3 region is CASSVGQVNTEAFF. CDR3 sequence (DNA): TGTGCCAGCAGCGTAGGACAAGTGAACACTGAAGCTTTCTTT.

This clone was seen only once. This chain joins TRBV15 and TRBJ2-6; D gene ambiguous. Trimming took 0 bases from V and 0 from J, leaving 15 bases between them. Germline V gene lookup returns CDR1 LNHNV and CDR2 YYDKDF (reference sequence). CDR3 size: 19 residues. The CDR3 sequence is CATSREVHGRVSGANVLTF. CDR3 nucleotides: TGTGCCACCAGCAGAGAAGTACATGGACGGGTCTCTGGGGCCAACGTCCTGACTTTC.

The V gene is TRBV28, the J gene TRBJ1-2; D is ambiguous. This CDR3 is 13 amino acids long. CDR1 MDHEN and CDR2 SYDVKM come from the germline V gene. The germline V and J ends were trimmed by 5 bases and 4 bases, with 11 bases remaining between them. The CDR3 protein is CASSVPRGYGYTF. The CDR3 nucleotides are TGTGCCAGCAGTGTCCCCCGGGGCTATGGCTACACCTTC.

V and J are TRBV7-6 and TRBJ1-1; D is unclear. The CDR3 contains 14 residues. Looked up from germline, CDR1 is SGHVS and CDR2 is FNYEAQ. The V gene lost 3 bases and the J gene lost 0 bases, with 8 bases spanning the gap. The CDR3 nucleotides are TGTGCCAGCAGCTTGGGCAGCATGAACACTGAAGCTTTCTTT. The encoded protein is CASSLGSMNTEAFF.

CDR3 sequence (DNA): TGCGCCAGCAGCCGAGATTGGGGGAACACTGAAGCTTTCTTT. Protein sequence: CASSRDWGNTEAFF. This chain links TRBV5-1 with TRBJ1-1; no clear D. The V end was cut by 4 bases, the J end by 1 base, with 11 bases between. The CDR3 contains 14 residues. The germline V gene has CDR1 SGHRS and CDR2 YFSETQ.

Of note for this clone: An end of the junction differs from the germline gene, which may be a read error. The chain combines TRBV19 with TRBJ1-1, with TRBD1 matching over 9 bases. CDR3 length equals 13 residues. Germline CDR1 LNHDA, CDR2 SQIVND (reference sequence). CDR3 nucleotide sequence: TGTGCCAGTAGTAAACAGGGGGCGTTCGGAAACCTCTTT. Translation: CASSKQGAFGNLF.

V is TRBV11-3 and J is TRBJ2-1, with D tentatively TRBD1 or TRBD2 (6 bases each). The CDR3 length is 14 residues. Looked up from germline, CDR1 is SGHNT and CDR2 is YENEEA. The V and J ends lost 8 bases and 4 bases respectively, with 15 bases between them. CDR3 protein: CASSVGGEYNEQFF. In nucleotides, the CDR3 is TGTGCCAGCTCAGTGGGGGGCGAGTACAATGAGCAGTTCTTC.

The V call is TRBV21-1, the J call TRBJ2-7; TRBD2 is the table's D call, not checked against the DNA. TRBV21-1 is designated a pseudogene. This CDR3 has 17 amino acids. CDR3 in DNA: TGTGCCAGCAGCAAAGCGGCGATGGGGGGGCCCTACTACGAGCAGTACTTC. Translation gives CASSKAAMGGPYYEQYF.